This T cell receptor (beta chain) derives from a study of T cells in Graves' hyperthyroidism and ophthalmopathy. Study-wide points: Researchers report that a 13 V-J model separated ophthalmopathy from stable hyperthyroidism.

When ophthalmopathy did not progress within 18 months, Graves' hyperthyroidism was considered stable. Patients aged 18 to 65 had newly diagnosed hyperthyroidism that had lasted under 2 months. This clonotype appeared many times. No antigen is known for it. There were TCR beta CDR3 regions amplified from RNA transcripts. HTBI primers drove first-round RT-PCR of the TCR CDR3. TCRdb recomputed calls from the multiplex PCR reads with MiXCR, one row per CDR3 protein. Of 300,000 to 350,000 distinct CDR3 sequences listed, approximately 13% are singletons. Trimming took 7 bases from V and 5 from J; bases not matched to a gene: 8. This CDR3 spans 14 amino acids. CDR1 SGHAT and CDR2 FQNNGV come from the germline V gene.

The source of this sequence is a woman younger than 45 with Graves' hyperthyroidism. The chain couples TRBV11-2 to TRBJ1-5, with TRBD1 matching over 7 bases. The sequenced sample consisted of blood. The CDR3 spells CASTETGFDQPQHF. The CDR3 bases are TGTGCCAGCACCGAGACAGGGTTCGATCAGCCCCAGCATTTT.